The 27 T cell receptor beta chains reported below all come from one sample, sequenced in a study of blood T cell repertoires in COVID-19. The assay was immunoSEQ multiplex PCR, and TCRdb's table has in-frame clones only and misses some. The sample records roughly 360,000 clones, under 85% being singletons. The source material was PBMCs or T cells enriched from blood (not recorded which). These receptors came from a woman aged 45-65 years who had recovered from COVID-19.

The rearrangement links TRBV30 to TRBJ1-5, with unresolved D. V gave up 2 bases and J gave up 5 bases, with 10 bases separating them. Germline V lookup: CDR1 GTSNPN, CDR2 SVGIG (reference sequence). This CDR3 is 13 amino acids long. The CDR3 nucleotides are TGTGCCTGGAGTCACCAGAGGGATCAGCCCCAGCATTTT. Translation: CAWSHQRDQPQHF.

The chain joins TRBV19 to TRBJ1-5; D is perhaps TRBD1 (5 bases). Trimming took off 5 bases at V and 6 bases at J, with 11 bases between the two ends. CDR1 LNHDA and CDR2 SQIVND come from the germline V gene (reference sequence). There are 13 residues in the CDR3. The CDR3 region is CASSLGRGQPQHF. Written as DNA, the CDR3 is TGTGCCAGTAGTTTGGGGAGGGGTCAGCCCCAGCATTTT.

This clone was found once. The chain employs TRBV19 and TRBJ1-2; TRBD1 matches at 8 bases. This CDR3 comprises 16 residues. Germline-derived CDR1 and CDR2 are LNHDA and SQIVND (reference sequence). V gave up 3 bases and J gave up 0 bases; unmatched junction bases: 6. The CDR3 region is CASSIWTDRANYGYTF. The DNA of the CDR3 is TGTGCCAGTAGTATTTGGACGGACAGGGCTAACTATGGCTACACCTTC.

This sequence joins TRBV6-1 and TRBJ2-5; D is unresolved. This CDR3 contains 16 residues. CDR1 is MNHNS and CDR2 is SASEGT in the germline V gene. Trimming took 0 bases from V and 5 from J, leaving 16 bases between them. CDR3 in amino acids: CASSEAIVSRMETQYF. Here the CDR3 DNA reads TGTGCCAGCAGTGAAGCAATTGTATCCAGGATGGAGACCCAGTACTTC.

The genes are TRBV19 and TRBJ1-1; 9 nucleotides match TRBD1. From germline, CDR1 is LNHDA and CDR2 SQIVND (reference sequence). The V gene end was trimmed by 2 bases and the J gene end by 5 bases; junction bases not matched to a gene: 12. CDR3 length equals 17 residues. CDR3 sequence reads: CASSILRGQGSSTEAFF. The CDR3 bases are TGTGCCAGTAGTATATTGAGGGGACAGGGTTCGAGTACTGAAGCTTTCTTT.

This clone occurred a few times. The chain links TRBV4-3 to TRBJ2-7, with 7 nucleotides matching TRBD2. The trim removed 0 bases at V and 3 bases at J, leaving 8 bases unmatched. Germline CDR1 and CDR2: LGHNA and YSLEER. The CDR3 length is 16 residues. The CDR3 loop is CASSQDRASGLYEQYF. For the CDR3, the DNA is TGCGCCAGCAGCCAAGATAGGGCTAGCGGCCTCTACGAGCAGTACTTC.

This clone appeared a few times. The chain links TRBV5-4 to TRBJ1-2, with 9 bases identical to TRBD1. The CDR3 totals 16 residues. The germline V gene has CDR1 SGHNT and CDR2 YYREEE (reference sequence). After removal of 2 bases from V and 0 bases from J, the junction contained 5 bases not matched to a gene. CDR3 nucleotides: TGTGCCAGCAGCTTTAAGGGGACAGGGCCTAACTATGGCTACACCTTC. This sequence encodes CASSFKGTGPNYGYTF.

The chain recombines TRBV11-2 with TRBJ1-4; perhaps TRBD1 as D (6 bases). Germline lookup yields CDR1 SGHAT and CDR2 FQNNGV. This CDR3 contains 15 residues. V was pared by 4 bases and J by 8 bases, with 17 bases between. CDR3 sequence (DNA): TGTGCCAGCAGCTCGAGTTCCAGGGGTGGAGAAAAACTGTTTTTT. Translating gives CASSSSSRGGEKLFF.

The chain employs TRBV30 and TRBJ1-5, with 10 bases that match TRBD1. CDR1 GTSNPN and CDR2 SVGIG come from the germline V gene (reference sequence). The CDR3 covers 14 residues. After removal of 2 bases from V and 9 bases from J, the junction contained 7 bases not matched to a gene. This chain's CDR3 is CAWSTGQGVPPQHF. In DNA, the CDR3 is TGTGCCTGGAGTACTGGACAGGGGGTTCCGCCCCAGCATTTT.

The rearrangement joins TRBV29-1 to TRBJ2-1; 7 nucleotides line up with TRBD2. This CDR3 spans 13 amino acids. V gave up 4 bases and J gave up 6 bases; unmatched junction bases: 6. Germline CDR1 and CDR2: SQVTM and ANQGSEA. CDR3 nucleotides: TGCAGCGTTGTGTCCTCGGGGGGCAATGAGCAGTTCTTC. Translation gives CSVVSSGGNEQFF.

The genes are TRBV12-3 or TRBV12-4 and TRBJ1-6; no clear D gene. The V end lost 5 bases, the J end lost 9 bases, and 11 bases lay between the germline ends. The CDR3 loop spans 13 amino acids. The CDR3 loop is CASSVGVASPLHF. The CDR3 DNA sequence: TGTGCCAGCAGTGTCGGAGTAGCTTCACCCCTCCACTTT.

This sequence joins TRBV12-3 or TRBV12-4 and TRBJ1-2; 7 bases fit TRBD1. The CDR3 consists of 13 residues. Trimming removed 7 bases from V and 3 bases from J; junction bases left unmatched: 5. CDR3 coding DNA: TGTGCCAGCACCATAGACAGGGACTATGGCTACACCTTC. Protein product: CASTIDRDYGYTF.

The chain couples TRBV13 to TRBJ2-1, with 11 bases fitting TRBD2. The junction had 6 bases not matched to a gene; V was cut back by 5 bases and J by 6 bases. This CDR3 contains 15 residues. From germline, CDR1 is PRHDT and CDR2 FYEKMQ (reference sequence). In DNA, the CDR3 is TGTGCCAGCAGCCGCACGGGACTAGCGGCCAATGAGCAGTTCTTC. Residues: CASSRTGLAANEQFF. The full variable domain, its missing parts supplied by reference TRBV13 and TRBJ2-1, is AAGVIQSPRHLIKEKRETATLKCYPIPRHDTVYWYQQGPGQDPQFLISFYEKMQSDKGSIPDRFSAQQFSDYHSELNMSSLELGDSALYFCASSRTGLAANEQFFGPGTRLTVL.

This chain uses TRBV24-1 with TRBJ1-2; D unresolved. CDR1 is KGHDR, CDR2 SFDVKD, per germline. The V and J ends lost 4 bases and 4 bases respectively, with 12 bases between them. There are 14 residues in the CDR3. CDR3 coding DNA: TGTGCCACCAGTGACCACAGATATTCCTATGGCTACACCTTC. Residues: CATSDHRYSYGYTF.

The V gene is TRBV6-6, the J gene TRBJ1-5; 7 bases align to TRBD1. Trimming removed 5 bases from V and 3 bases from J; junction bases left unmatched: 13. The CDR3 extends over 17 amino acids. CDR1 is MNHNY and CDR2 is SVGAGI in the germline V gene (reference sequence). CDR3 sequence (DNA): TGTGCCAGCAGTCGAACCCACACAGGGGCCAACAATCAGCCCCAGCATTTT. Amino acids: CASSRTHTGANNQPQHF.

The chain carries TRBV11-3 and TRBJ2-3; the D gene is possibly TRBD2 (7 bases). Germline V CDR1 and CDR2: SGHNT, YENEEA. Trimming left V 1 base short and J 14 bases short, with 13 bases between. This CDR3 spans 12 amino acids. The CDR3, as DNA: TGTGCCAGCAGCTTAGGCGGGGGCGCCGCGTATTTT. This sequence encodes CASSLGGGAAYF.

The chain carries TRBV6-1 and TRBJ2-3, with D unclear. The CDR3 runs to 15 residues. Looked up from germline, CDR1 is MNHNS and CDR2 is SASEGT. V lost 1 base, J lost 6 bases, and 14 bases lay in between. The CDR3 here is CASSEVWQSSDTQYF. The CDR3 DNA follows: TGTGCCAGCAGTGAAGTGTGGCAATCATCCGATACGCAGTATTTT.

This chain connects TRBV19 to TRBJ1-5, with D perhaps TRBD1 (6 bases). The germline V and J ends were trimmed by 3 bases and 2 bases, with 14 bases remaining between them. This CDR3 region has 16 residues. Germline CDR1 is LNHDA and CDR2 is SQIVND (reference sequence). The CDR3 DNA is TGTGCCAGTAGTATTCCAAGCAGGGGAGGCAATCAGCCCCAGCATTTT. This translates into CASSIPSRGGNQPQHF.

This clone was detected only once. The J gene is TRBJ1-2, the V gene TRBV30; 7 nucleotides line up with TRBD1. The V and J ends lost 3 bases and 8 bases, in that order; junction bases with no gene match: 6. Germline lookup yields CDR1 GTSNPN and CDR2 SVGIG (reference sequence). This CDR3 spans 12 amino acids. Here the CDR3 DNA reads TGTGCCTGGAGCCTGGGACAGCGAGGCTACACCTTC. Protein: CAWSLGQRGYTF.

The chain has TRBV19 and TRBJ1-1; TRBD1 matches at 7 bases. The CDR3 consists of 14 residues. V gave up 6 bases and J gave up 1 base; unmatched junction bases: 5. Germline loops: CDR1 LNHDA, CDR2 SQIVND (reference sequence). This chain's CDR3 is CASRNRGANTEAFF. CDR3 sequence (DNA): TGTGCCAGTAGGAACAGGGGAGCGAACACTGAAGCTTTCTTT.

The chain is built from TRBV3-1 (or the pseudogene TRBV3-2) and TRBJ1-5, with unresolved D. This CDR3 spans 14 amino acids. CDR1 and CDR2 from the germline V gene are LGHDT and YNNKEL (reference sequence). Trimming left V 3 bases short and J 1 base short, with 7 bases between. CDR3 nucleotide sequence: TGTGCCAGCAGCCAGGCCACCAGCAATCAGCCCCAGCATTTT. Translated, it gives CASSQATSNQPQHF.

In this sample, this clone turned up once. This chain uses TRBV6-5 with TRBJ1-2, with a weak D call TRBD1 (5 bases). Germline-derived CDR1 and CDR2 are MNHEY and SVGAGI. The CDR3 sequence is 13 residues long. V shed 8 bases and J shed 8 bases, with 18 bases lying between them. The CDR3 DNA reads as TGTGCCAGCGGTAATACTAAGGGGATCGGCTACACCTTC. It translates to CASGNTKGIGYTF.

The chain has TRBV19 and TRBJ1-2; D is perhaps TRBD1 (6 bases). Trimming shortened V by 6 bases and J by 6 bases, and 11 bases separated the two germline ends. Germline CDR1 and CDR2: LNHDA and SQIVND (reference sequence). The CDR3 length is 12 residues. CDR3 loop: CASRNRVDGYTF. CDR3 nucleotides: TGTGCCAGTAGGAACAGGGTCGATGGCTACACCTTC. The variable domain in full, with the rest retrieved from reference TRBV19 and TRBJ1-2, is DGGITQSPKYLFRKEGQNVTLSCEQNLNHDAMYWYRQDPGQGLRLIYYSQIVNDFQKGDIAEGYSVSREKKESFPLTVTSAQKNPTAFYLCASRNRVDGYTFGSGTRLTVV.

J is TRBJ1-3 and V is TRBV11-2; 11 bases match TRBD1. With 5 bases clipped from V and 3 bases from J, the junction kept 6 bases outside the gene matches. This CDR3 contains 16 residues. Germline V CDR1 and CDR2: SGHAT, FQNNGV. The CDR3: CASSPRDRGGGNTIYF. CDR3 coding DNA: TGTGCCAGCAGCCCTCGGGACAGGGGGGGTGGAAACACCATATATTTT. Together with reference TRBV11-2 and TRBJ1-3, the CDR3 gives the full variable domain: EAGVAQSPRYKIIEKRQSVAFWCNPISGHATLYWYQQILGQGPKLLIQFQNNGVVDDSQLPKDRFSAERLKGVDSTLKIQPAKLEDSAVYLCASSPRDRGGGNTIYFGEGSWLTVV.

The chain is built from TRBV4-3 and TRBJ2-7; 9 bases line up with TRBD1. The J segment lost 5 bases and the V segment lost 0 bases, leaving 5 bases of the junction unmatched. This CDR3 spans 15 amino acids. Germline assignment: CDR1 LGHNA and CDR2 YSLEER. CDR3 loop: CASSQEGTGLDEQYF. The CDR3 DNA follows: TGCGCCAGCAGCCAAGAGGGGACAGGGCTCGACGAGCAGTACTTC.

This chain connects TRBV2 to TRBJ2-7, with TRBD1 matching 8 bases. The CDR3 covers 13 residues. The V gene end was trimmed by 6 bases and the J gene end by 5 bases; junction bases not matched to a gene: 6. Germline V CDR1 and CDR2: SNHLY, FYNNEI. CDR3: CASRGQVRNEQYF. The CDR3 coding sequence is TGTGCCAGCAGGGGACAGGTCCGAAACGAGCAGTACTTC.

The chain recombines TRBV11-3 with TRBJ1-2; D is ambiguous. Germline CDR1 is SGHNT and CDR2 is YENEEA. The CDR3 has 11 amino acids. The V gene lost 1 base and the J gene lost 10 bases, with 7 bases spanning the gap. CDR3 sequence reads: CASSLAGYYTF. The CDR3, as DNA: TGTGCCAGCAGCTTAGCAGGATACTACACCTTC. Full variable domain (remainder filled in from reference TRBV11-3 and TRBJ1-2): EAGVVQSPRYKIIEKKQPVAFWCNPISGHNTLYWYLQNLGQGPELLIRYENEEAVDDSQLPKDRFSAERLKGVDSTLKIQPAELGDSAVYLCASSLAGYYTFGSGTRLTVV.